This entry lists 28 T cell receptor beta chains sequenced from one sample in a study of blood T cell repertoires in COVID-19. The assay was immunoSEQ multiplex PCR, and TCRdb's table has in-frame clones only and misses some. The sample has around 30,000 clones, 70% to 90% seen once; the top ten hold about a tenth. Material: peripheral blood. These receptors were collected from a human donor in a cohort sampled during active COVID-19.

The rearrangement joins TRBV27 to TRBJ2-7; the D gene is possibly TRBD2 (5 bases). Trimming shortened V by 8 bases and J by 5 bases, and 19 bases separated the two germline ends. This CDR3 has 14 amino acids. Germline V gene lookup returns CDR1 MNHEY and CDR2 SMNVEV (reference sequence). CDR3 sequence reads: CASPPRASYHEQYF. The CDR3 nucleotides read TGTGCCAGCCCCCCGAGGGCTTCGTACCACGAGCAGTACTTC.

The V gene is TRBV7-2, the J gene TRBJ2-3; D unclear. CDR3 length: 13 amino acids. CDR1 is SGHTA and CDR2 is FQGNSA in the germline V gene. The V and J ends lost 2 bases and 5 bases respectively, with 8 bases between them. In DNA, the CDR3 is TGTGCCAGCAGCTTACAGTTTGGAGATACGCAGTATTTT. Its translation is CASSLQFGDTQYF.

The rearrangement links TRBV11-2 to TRBJ1-5; D may be TRBD1 (5 bases). Germline V gene lookup returns CDR1 SGHAT and CDR2 FQNNGV. Trimming cost V 0 bases and J 9 bases, with 9 bases left between them. CDR3 length equals 13 residues. CDR3 region: CASSLDRVRPQHF. CDR3 sequence (DNA): TGTGCCAGCAGCTTAGACAGGGTTCGGCCCCAGCATTTT. The complete variable domain, with remaining parts taken from reference TRBV11-2 and TRBJ1-5, reads EAGVAQSPRYKIIEKRQSVAFWCNPISGHATLYWYQQILGQGPKLLIQFQNNGVVDDSQLPKDRFSAERLKGVDSTLKIQPAKLEDSAVYLCASSLDRVRPQHFGDGTRLSIL.

This clone was observed a handful of times. The V call is TRBV28, the J call TRBJ2-7, with 9 nucleotides matching TRBD2. Germline-derived CDR1 and CDR2 are MDHEN and SYDVKM. CDR3 size: 17 residues. V dropped 3 bases and J dropped 3; count of bases not matched to a gene: 12. The CDR3 DNA is TGTGCCAGCAGTTTCTATGTGGGGGGACTAGCAGACTACGAGCAGTACTTC. It translates to CASSFYVGGLADYEQYF.

The chain couples TRBV5-6 to TRBJ1-2, with D tentatively TRBD1 (6 bases). Trimming stripped 3 bases from V and 4 bases from J, with 7 bases between. The CDR3 loop spans 12 amino acids. Germline CDR1 is SGHDT and CDR2 is YYEEEE. The CDR3: CASSWTAYGYTF. As DNA, the CDR3 is TGTGCCAGCAGCTGGACAGCCTATGGCTACACCTTC.

The rearrangement uses TRBV6-5 and TRBJ2-7, with TRBD1 matching over 10 bases. In germline, CDR1 is MNHEY, CDR2 SVGAGI. This CDR3 has 16 residues. V lost 4 bases, J lost 1 base, and 7 bases stayed unmatched. CDR3 loop: CASSLAPGQGSYEQYF. CDR3 nucleotides: TGTGCCAGCAGTTTAGCCCCGGGACAGGGGTCCTACGAGCAGTACTTC.

The chain is built from TRBV5-8 and TRBJ2-2; 11 bases are a match to TRBD1. After removal of 4 bases from V and 3 bases from J, the junction contained 5 bases not matched to a gene. Germline V gene sequence: CDR1 SGHTS, CDR2 YDEGEE. There are 16 residues in the CDR3. The CDR3 DNA sequence: TGTGCCAGCAGCCCAGGGACAGGGGGAGACACCGGGGAGCTGTTTTTT. Translated, it gives CASSPGTGGDTGELFF.

The chain has TRBV6-6 and TRBJ2-7; the D is unclear. The CDR3 loop spans 14 amino acids. The V end was cut by 7 bases, the J end by 0 bases, with 13 bases between. Looked up from germline, CDR1 is MNHNY and CDR2 is SVGAGI (reference sequence). As DNA, the CDR3 is TGTGCCAGCAACCCGCAGGTTAGCTCCTACGAGCAGTACTTC. It translates to CASNPQVSSYEQYF.

This clone has more than one count but fewer than ten. V is TRBV29-1 and J is TRBJ2-1, with D maybe TRBD2 (5 bases). With 3 bases removed from V and 10 bases from J, the gap between germline ends came to 13 bases. Per germline, CDR1 SQVTM and CDR2 ANQGSEA. CDR3 length: 12 residues. The CDR3 nucleotides are TGCAGCGTTGACGGAACGGGGTTCGAGCAGTTCTTC. Translated: CSVDGTGFEQFF.

This clone was seen more than once but under ten times. The rearrangement joins TRBV5-5 to TRBJ1-1; the match to TRBD1 covers 7 bases. V shed 4 bases and J 5 bases; nucleotides not matched to a gene: 11. The CDR3 is made up of 15 amino acids. The germline V gene has CDR1 SGHKS and CDR2 YYEKEE (reference sequence). The CDR3 DNA reads as TGTGCCAGCAGCAACAGACAGGGTATCGGGACTGAAGCTTTCTTT. Amino acid sequence: CASSNRQGIGTEAFF.

The chain is built from TRBV6-1 and TRBJ2-4; 8 bases match TRBD2. Germline CDR1 is MNHNS and CDR2 is SASEGT. The CDR3 runs 15 residues. With V trimmed by 2 bases and J by 4 bases, 4 bases remained unmatched. This chain's CDR3 is CASSEPGGVKNIQYF. In nucleotides, the CDR3 is TGTGCCAGCAGTGAACCCGGGGGGGTAAAAAACATTCAGTACTTC.

The chain couples TRBV9 to TRBJ2-3; a weak D match, TRBD2 (6 bases). V was trimmed by 4 bases and J by 4 bases, leaving 16 bases between them. The CDR3 runs 15 residues. Germline CDR1 is SGDLS and CDR2 is YYNGEE. CDR3 nucleotide sequence: TGTGCCAGCAGCATGGCGGGGACTGCCTCAGATACGCAGTATTTT. It yields the protein CASSMAGTASDTQYF.

The chain joins TRBV5-4 to TRBJ1-1, with a possible D match to TRBD1 (6 bases). CDR3 size: 15 residues. V was trimmed by 5 bases and J by 1 base, leaving 15 bases between them. Per germline, CDR1 SGHNT and CDR2 YYREEE (reference sequence). CDR3 residues: CASSNRDTQNTEAFF. DNA for the CDR3: TGTGCCAGCAGTAACCGGGACACACAGAACACTGAAGCTTTCTTT.

This clone was recorded once. This sequence joins TRBV5-1 and TRBJ1-4, with TRBD1 matching 9 bases. In germline, CDR1 is SGHRS, CDR2 YFSETQ. Trimming took 4 bases from V and 8 from J; bases not matched to a gene: 3. This CDR3 has 13 amino acids. This CDR3 reads CASSLGQGEKLFF. CDR3 in DNA: TGCGCCAGCAGCCTAGGACAGGGGGAAAAACTGTTTTTT.

This chain joins TRBV9 and TRBJ2-3; TRBD2 matches at 8 bases. The V gene end was trimmed by 5 bases and the J gene end by 4 bases; junction bases not matched to a gene: 9. The germline gives CDR1 SGDLS, CDR2 YYNGEE. This CDR3 comprises 15 residues. The CDR3 nucleotides are TGTGCCAGCAGTTTAGCGGGGATCGGGGCAGATACGCAGTATTTT. Translation gives CASSLAGIGADTQYF.

In its sample, this clone was seen once. V is TRBV4-3 and J is TRBJ1-4; maybe TRBD1 (6 bases). The CDR3 spans 19 residues. Trimming stripped 2 bases from V and 7 bases from J, with 26 bases between. Germline CDR1 is LGHNA and CDR2 is YSLEER. CDR3 sequence (DNA): TGCGCCAGCAGCCAATCTGCGAGAGGGGGAGTTTTCCTAGGTGAAAAACTGTTTTTT. It codes for CASSQSARGGVFLGEKLFF.

A few counts support this clone. The chain carries TRBV6-2 or TRBV6-3 and TRBJ2-7; 8 nucleotides align to TRBD2. CDR3 length: 16 residues. Germline CDR1 and CDR2: MNHEY and SVGEGT. V gave up 2 bases and J gave up 3 bases; unmatched junction bases: 9. The CDR3 here is CASSYPGVAGNYEQYF. The CDR3 bases are TGTGCCAGCAGTTACCCCGGGGTAGCGGGGAACTACGAGCAGTACTTC.

This chain connects TRBV18 to TRBJ2-3; 14 nucleotides agree with TRBD2. The CDR3 spans 16 residues. Trimming at V came to 4 bases and at J to 3 bases, leaving 3 bases not matched to a gene. Germline V gene data show CDR1 as KGHSH and CDR2 as LQKENI. The CDR3 here is CASSRLAGGPTDTQYF. The CDR3 coding sequence is TGTGCCAGCTCACGACTAGCGGGGGGGCCGACAGATACGCAGTATTTT.

The chain employs TRBV6-1 and TRBJ2-3; D is undetermined. Trimming removed 3 bases from V and 0 bases from J, with 4 bases in between. Germline CDR1 is MNHNS and CDR2 is SASEGT. The CDR3 totals 13 residues. Here the CDR3 DNA reads TGTGCCAGCAGTGAGTCTAGCACAGATACGCAGTATTTT. Protein sequence: CASSESSTDTQYF.

The chain links TRBV6-1 to TRBJ1-1; D perhaps matches TRBD1 (5 bases). CDR1 MNHNS and CDR2 SASEGT come from the germline V gene. The CDR3 consists of 14 residues. Trimming removed 3 bases at V and 4 bases at J, with 12 bases between. CDR3 DNA: TGTGCCAGCAGTGATGAGCAGGGTAGCACTGAAGCTTTCTTT. Residues: CASSDEQGSTEAFF.

V usage is TRBV7-9 and J usage is TRBJ2-7, with 9 bases matching TRBD2. Germline CDR1 is SEHNR and CDR2 is FQNEAQ (reference sequence). Trimming took 5 bases from V and 6 from J; bases not matched to a gene: 11. CDR3 length: 15 residues. DNA of the CDR3: TGTGCCAGCAGCGGAACTAGCGGGTTCGGAAGCGAGCAGTACTTC. As protein: CASSGTSGFGSEQYF.

The CDR3 loop reads CASNPPGSSEKLFF. The CDR3 nucleotides are TGTGCCAGCAACCCCCCCGGTTCTAGTGAAAAACTGTTTTTT. The chain combines TRBV28 with TRBJ1-4; no definite D call. This CDR3 has 14 residues. Germline V lookup: CDR1 MDHEN, CDR2 SYDVKM. The germline V and J ends were trimmed by 7 bases and 7 bases, with 16 bases remaining between them.

The V call is TRBV4-2, the J call TRBJ2-7; 8 bases match TRBD1. The CDR3 extends over 16 amino acids. Germline V gives CDR1 LGHNA, CDR2 YNFKEQ. With V trimmed by 0 bases and J by 2 bases, 6 bases remained unmatched. The CDR3 sequence: CASSQDLTTGAYEQYF. In nucleotides, the CDR3 is TGTGCCAGCAGCCAAGACCTAACGACAGGGGCCTACGAGCAGTACTTC.

The J gene is TRBJ1-2, the V gene TRBV12-1; TRBD1 is the table's D call and was not checked against the DNA. TRBV12-1 is assigned pseudogene status. The CDR3 length is 15 residues. Here the CDR3 DNA reads TGTGCCAGCAGGTCGCAGGGGGCGAGAAACTATGGCTACACCTTC. Protein product: CASRSQGARNYGYTF.

V usage is TRBV6-5 and J usage is TRBJ2-7; 11 bases align to TRBD1. Germline CDR1 is MNHEY and CDR2 is SVGAGI. Trimming at V came to 8 bases and at J to 6 bases, leaving 0 bases not matched to a gene. The CDR3 runs 11 residues. The CDR3 DNA is TGTGCCAGCGGGACAGGGGGCGAGCAGTACTTC. This translates into CASGTGGEQYF.

The rearrangement uses TRBV3-1 (or the pseudogene TRBV3-2) and TRBJ1-1; no clear D gene. The V gene lost 0 bases and the J gene lost 6 bases, with 11 bases spanning the gap. Germline CDR1 reads LGHDT; CDR2 reads YNNKEL (reference sequence). The CDR3 has 14 amino acids. The CDR3 reads CASSQDDSAAEAFF. The CDR3 coding sequence is TGTGCCAGCAGCCAAGACGACTCGGCGGCTGAAGCTTTCTTT.

V and J are TRBV23-1 and TRBJ2-5, with TRBD1 matching over 9 bases. TRBV23-1 belongs to the ORF category, with a function that is uncertain. Germline trimming cut 3 bases from V and 4 bases from J; bases unmatched to any gene: 6. The CDR3 has 15 residues. Here the CDR3 reads CASSHKQGAGETQYF. CDR3 coding DNA: TGCGCCAGCAGTCATAAACAGGGGGCGGGAGAGACCCAGTACTTC.

V and J are TRBV2 and TRBJ2-3; a weak D match, TRBD2 (6 bases). The CDR3 has 12 amino acids. The V end lost 6 bases, the J end lost 6 bases, and 10 bases lay between the germline ends. The germline V gene has CDR1 SNHLY and CDR2 FYNNEI. CDR3 DNA: TGTGCCAGCAGGACTAGTATTGATACGCAGTATTTT. It specifies CASRTSIDTQYF.